The 28 T cell receptor beta chains listed next were all sequenced from one sample in a study of cytotoxic CD8 clonotypes in ibrutinib-treated CLL. The method was immunoSEQ multiplex PCR; TCRdb's version includes in-frame clones alone and lacks a portion of them. The sample includes 45,000 to 50,000 clones, approximately 51% of them seen just once. The sequencing used PBMCs, collected after 12 months of ibrutinib treatment. The receptor set was obtained from a human donor with chronic lymphocytic leukemia.

Ten or more counts support this clone. The chain is built from TRBV6-6 and TRBJ2-1; D is unresolved. V gave up 7 bases and J gave up 6 bases, with 13 bases separating them. The CDR3 consists of 13 residues. CDR1 MNHNY and CDR2 SVGAGI come from the germline V gene (reference sequence). The chain's CDR3 is CASIPQIRNEQFF. CDR3 DNA sequence: TGTGCCAGCATCCCACAGATACGCAATGAGCAGTTCTTC.

This clone showed up just a few times. The V gene is TRBV7-3, the J gene TRBJ2-1; 14 bases align to TRBD2. Germline CDR1 reads SGHTA; CDR2 reads FQGTGA. V lost 5 bases and J lost 10; bases outside the gene matches: 13. This CDR3 has 17 amino acids. CDR3 in amino acids: CASSPGRLAGGSWEQFF. CDR3 in DNA: TGTGCCAGCAGCCCCGGGAGACTAGCGGGAGGGTCTTGGGAGCAGTTCTTC.

V usage is TRBV5-6 and J usage is TRBJ1-3; D uncertain. The V end lost 3 bases, the J end lost 4 bases, and 14 bases lay between the germline ends. This CDR3 is built from 15 residues. Germline loops: CDR1 SGHDT, CDR2 YYEEEE. The CDR3 spells CASSSTTNGGNTIYF. The DNA for the CDR3 is TGTGCCAGCAGCTCCACCACTAACGGCGGAAACACCATATATTTT. Variable domain in full (rest from reference TRBV5-6 and TRBJ1-3): DAGVTQSPTHLIKTRGQQVTLRCSPKSGHDTVSWYQQALGQGPQFIFQYYEEEERQRGNFPDRFSGHQFPNYSSELNVNALLLGDSALYLCASSSTTNGGNTIYFGEGSWLTVV.

Here the CDR3 reads CATSPRLGGRETQYF. The CDR3 DNA is TGTGCCACCAGCCCCCGCCTAGGGGGCCGCGAGACCCAGTACTTC. The chain uses TRBV15 and TRBJ2-5; 7 bases agree with TRBD1. Germline CDR1 is LNHNV and CDR2 is YYDKDF (reference sequence). Trimming at V came to 5 bases and at J to 5 bases, leaving 11 bases not matched to a gene. The CDR3 extends over 15 amino acids.

The chain has TRBV2 and TRBJ1-3; perhaps TRBD1 as D (5 bases). The CDR3 is 14 amino acids. V was shortened by 5 bases and J by 0 bases, with 8 bases between the two germline ends. Looked up from germline, CDR1 is SNHLY and CDR2 is FYNNEI. CDR3 sequence: CASSIGTSGNTIYF. In nucleotides, the CDR3 is TGTGCCAGCAGTATAGGGACCTCTGGAAACACCATATATTTT.

The chain recombines TRBV2 with TRBJ1-5; TRBD1 matches at 8 bases. Germline loops: CDR1 SNHLY, CDR2 FYNNEI. V shed 6 bases and J 5 bases; nucleotides not matched to a gene: 3. The CDR3 loop spans 13 amino acids. CDR3 in amino acids: CASRQGDYQPQHF. In DNA, the CDR3 is TGTGCCAGCAGACAGGGGGACTATCAGCCCCAGCATTTT.

The chain couples TRBV19 to TRBJ2-7; D is unclear. V shed 2 bases and J shed 3 bases, with 14 bases lying between them. Looked up from germline, CDR1 is LNHDA and CDR2 is SQIVND (reference sequence). The CDR3 consists of 15 residues. The CDR3 is CASSIIRSTLYEQYF. The CDR3 DNA reads TGTGCCAGTAGTATAATTCGCAGCACGCTCTACGAGCAGTACTTC.

The chain employs TRBV28 and TRBJ1-2; 7 bases agree with TRBD1. The V gene's germline CDR1 is MDHEN and CDR2 SYDVKM. Losses at the gene ends were 4 bases for V and 7 bases for J; bases not matched to a gene: 6. This CDR3 contains 13 residues. This chain's CDR3 is CASSWGQLSGYTF. Written as DNA, the CDR3 is TGTGCCAGCAGTTGGGGACAGCTCTCTGGCTACACCTTC.

V usage is TRBV6-6 and J usage is TRBJ2-2; D might be TRBD2 (6 bases). This CDR3 has 16 amino acids. Trimming stripped 5 bases from V and 3 bases from J, with 16 bases between. Germline CDR1 MNHNY, CDR2 SVGAGI (reference sequence). The CDR3 region has the DNA TGTGCCAGCAGTCGAGACCGACTAGAGCACACCGGGGAGCTGTTTTTT. It specifies CASSRDRLEHTGELFF.

Only one count was recorded for this clone. This chain connects TRBV4-2 to TRBJ1-1, with D possibly matching TRBD1 (5 bases). This CDR3 comprises 15 residues. Germline-derived CDR1 and CDR2 are LGHNA and YNFKEQ. Between the trimmed V and J ends, which lost 1 base and 2 bases, there was a span of 11 bases. CDR3 in DNA: TGTGCCAGCAGCCAAGTCGACAGAGACAACACTGAAGCTTTCTTT. Protein product: CASSQVDRDNTEAFF.

This clone appeared a few times. The gene calls are TRBV4-1 and TRBJ1-3; D is unclear. The CDR3 contains 14 residues. Germline assignment: CDR1 MGHRA and CDR2 YSYEKL. Trimming took 3 bases from V and 0 from J, leaving 6 bases between them. The CDR3 sequence is CASSQTRSGNTIYF. The CDR3 bases are TGCGCCAGCAGCCAGACCCGCTCTGGAAACACCATATATTTT.

The chain joins TRBV5-1 to TRBJ2-5, with D possibly being TRBD2 (6 bases). The CDR3 contains 16 residues. Trimming pared 4 bases from V and 1 base from J, leaving 17 bases between. The germline V gene has CDR1 SGHRS and CDR2 YFSETQ. For the CDR3, the DNA is TGCGCCAGCAGCCCGCTCGGAGGGATCGGCCAAGAGACCCAGTACTTC. This translates into CASSPLGGIGQETQYF. Supplemented by reference TRBV5-1 and TRBJ2-5, the full variable domain reads KAGVTQTPRYLIKTRGQQVTLSCSPISGHRSVSWYQQTPGQGLQFLFEYFSETQRNKGNFPGRFSGRQFSNSRSEMNVSTLELGDSALYLCASSPLGGIGQETQYFGPGTRLLVL.

This clone appeared a few times. The rearrangement uses TRBV28 and TRBJ2-7; no definite D call. V lost 2 bases to trimming and J lost 2 bases, with 13 bases between them. This CDR3 comprises 15 residues. Germline CDR1 reads MDHEN; CDR2 reads SYDVKM. CDR3 sequence (DNA): TGTGCCAGCAGTTTACCGAGGACCCTGGCCTACGAGCAGTACTTC. It translates to CASSLPRTLAYEQYF.

This sequence joins TRBV29-1 and TRBJ1-2; 9 nucleotides agree with TRBD1. V dropped 3 bases and J dropped 8; count of bases not matched to a gene: 10. Germline CDR1 SQVTM, CDR2 ANQGSEA. The CDR3 has 14 amino acids. The CDR3 DNA is TGCAGCGTTGAGGCCCGGGACAGGGTCTCCGGCTACACCTTC. The encoded protein is CSVEARDRVSGYTF.

This chain joins TRBV5-1 and TRBJ2-7; 7 bases are shared with TRBD1. V shed 2 bases and J 1 base; nucleotides not matched to a gene: 3. The CDR3 has 14 amino acids. The V gene's germline CDR1 is SGHRS and CDR2 YFSETQ. The CDR3 DNA is TGCGCCAGCAGCTTCCTGGACAGGTCCTACGAGCAGTACTTC. Translated, it gives CASSFLDRSYEQYF.

The CDR3 bases are TGCGCCAGCAGCCACGATTACGAGCAGTACTTC. Translation: CASSHDYEQYF. The chain couples TRBV5-1 to TRBJ2-7; D gene uncertain. CDR1 SGHRS and CDR2 YFSETQ come from the germline V gene. This CDR3 spans 11 amino acids. Trimming cost V 4 bases and J 4 bases, with 6 bases left between them.

This chain joins TRBV30 and TRBJ2-3; 9 bases fit TRBD2. V dropped 1 base and J dropped 3; count of bases not matched to a gene: 5. Germline CDR1 is GTSNPN and CDR2 is SVGIG (reference sequence). CDR3 length: 15 amino acids. The chain's CDR3 is CAWSGDSGSTDTQYF. CDR3 sequence (DNA): TGTGCCTGGAGTGGAGATAGCGGGAGTACAGATACGCAGTATTTT.

This clone was recorded many times. The genes are TRBV18 and TRBJ2-7; tentatively, D is TRBD2 (7 bases). Trimming cost V 2 bases and J 2 bases, with 10 bases left between them. The CDR3 extends over 14 amino acids. Germline CDR1 is KGHSH and CDR2 is LQKENI. The CDR3 loop reads CASSPAGATYEQYF. The CDR3 bases are TGTGCCAGCTCACCAGCGGGGGCAACCTACGAGCAGTACTTC.

This clone was seen many times. J is TRBJ2-7 and V is TRBV7-9, with 8 bases that match TRBD2. The CDR3 contains 16 residues. The germline CDR1 and CDR2 sequences are SEHNR and FQNEAQ (reference sequence). J gave up 3 bases and V 2 bases, and 9 bases lay outside the gene matches. The DNA for the CDR3 is TGTGCCAGCAGCTTAATTACGGGAGGGGCCCTCTACGAGCAGTACTTC. It is translated as CASSLITGGALYEQYF.

Ten or more counts support this clone. The chain recombines TRBV28 with TRBJ1-5; TRBD1 might be the D (5 bases). The CDR3 loop spans 15 amino acids. From germline, CDR1 is MDHEN and CDR2 SYDVKM. The V gene lost 3 bases and the J gene lost 7 bases, with 16 bases spanning the gap. CDR3: CASSFGRGGGQPQHF. In DNA, the CDR3 is TGTGCCAGCAGTTTCGGCCGGGGGGGAGGGCAGCCCCAGCATTTT.

This chain links TRBV5-6 with TRBJ2-7; 7 bases map to TRBD1. CDR3 size: 14 residues. After removal of 4 bases from V and 5 bases from J, the junction contained 9 bases not matched to a gene. CDR1 and CDR2 from the germline V gene are SGHDT and YYEEEE. The CDR3 protein is CASSRPGTADEQYF. The CDR3 DNA reads as TGTGCCAGCAGCCGCCCCGGGACAGCGGACGAGCAGTACTTC.

This chain links TRBV4-1 with TRBJ2-6, with D possibly being TRBD1 or TRBD2 (5 bases each). Germline loops: CDR1 MGHRA, CDR2 YSYEKL. This CDR3 is 17 amino acids long. Trimming took off 0 bases at V and 0 bases at J, with 9 bases between the two ends. CDR3 bases: TGCGCCAGCAGCCAAGAACCAGGGAGCTCTGGGGCCAACGTCCTGACTTTC. It is translated as CASSQEPGSSGANVLTF.

This clone turned up a few times. The rearrangement joins TRBV5-1 to TRBJ1-1, with a tentative D call TRBD1 (5 bases). V gave up 4 bases and J gave up 4 bases, with 14 bases separating them. Germline assignment: CDR1 SGHRS and CDR2 YFSETQ. The length of the CDR3 is 14 residues. DNA of the CDR3: TGCGCCAGCAGCCGCAGGGAGGGGTTCACTGAAGCTTTCTTT. Translated: CASSRREGFTEAFF.

The CDR3 sequence: CASSFGQGLGNEQFF. The CDR3 DNA is TGTGCCAGCAGCTTTGGGCAGGGCCTGGGCAATGAGCAGTTCTTC. The J gene is TRBJ2-1, the V gene TRBV5-4; maybe TRBD1 (5 bases). This CDR3 contains 15 residues. The V end was cut by 2 bases, the J end by 6 bases, with 15 bases between. Germline-derived CDR1 and CDR2 are SGHNT and YYREEE (reference sequence).

The sample holds a few counts of this clone. This chain links TRBV27 with TRBJ1-1; a possible D gene is TRBD1 (6 bases). The CDR3 runs 16 residues. Germline values: CDR1 MNHEY, CDR2 SMNVEV (reference sequence). Trimming stripped 0 bases from V and 11 bases from J, with 22 bases between. The CDR3 loop is CASSLSNPDSLTHAFF. Here the CDR3 DNA reads TGTGCCAGCAGTTTATCCAACCCGGACAGCCTGACCCACGCTTTCTTT.

This clone was counted only a few times. The V gene is TRBV10-3, the J gene TRBJ2-7; possibly TRBD1 or TRBD2 for D (5 bases each). The V gene's germline CDR1 is ENHRY and CDR2 SYGVKD. V lost 2 bases and J 5 bases, leaving 19 bases between the germline ends. This CDR3 contains 16 residues. The CDR3 sequence is CAISEPGKGSNHEQYF. CDR3 DNA: TGTGCCATCAGTGAGCCTGGGAAGGGGAGCAACCACGAGCAGTACTTC.

This clone has at least ten counts. The gene calls are TRBV20-1 and TRBJ1-2, with 8 bases lining up with TRBD1. Germline lookup yields CDR1 DFQATT and CDR2 SNEGSKA (reference sequence). The CDR3 is 11 residues long. The chain's CDR3 is CRAGTGIGYTF. In DNA, the CDR3 is TGCAGGGCCGGGACAGGAATTGGCTACACCTTC.

The J gene is TRBJ2-1, the V gene TRBV7-6; D may match TRBD1 or TRBD2 (5 bases each). V was cut by 3 bases and J by 7 bases, with 22 bases left in between. Germline CDR1 and CDR2: SGHVS and FNYEAQ. The CDR3 is 17 residues long. The DNA of the CDR3 is TGTGCCAGCAGCTTCGGCCTAGCAGAGGGCTGGGGGAATGAGCAGTTCTTC. As protein: CASSFGLAEGWGNEQFF.